Each of the 26 T cell receptor beta chains below was sequenced from the same sample in a study of early T cells in non-severe SARS-CoV-2 infection. TCRdb re-derived calls from the 5' RACE reads in MiXCR, one entry per CDR3 protein. Of more than 50,000 distinct CDR3 sequences detected, 9.5% to 15% appear once; the ten largest clones hold 2.5%. The sequenced sample was whole blood, obtained at baseline. The origin of the receptors is an adult who was a healthcare worker with PCR-confirmed SARS-CoV-2 infection or an uninfected control (not recorded which).

This clonotype showed up many times. The chain has TRBV6-2 or TRBV6-3 and TRBJ1-1; the D is unclear. This CDR3 contains 14 residues. Germline assignment: CDR1 MNHEY and CDR2 SVGEGT. Trimming removed 6 bases at V and 6 bases at J, with 17 bases between. The CDR3 nucleotides read TGTGCCAGCAGAACCTCGGCCAAGGTTGCTGAAGCTTTCTTT. It codes for CASRTSAKVAEAFF.

The rearrangement joins TRBV4-3 to TRBJ1-6, with 10 bases lining up with TRBD1. The V and J ends lost 0 bases and 10 bases, in that order; junction bases with no gene match: 3. This CDR3 has 15 residues. In germline, CDR1 is LGHNA, CDR2 YSLEER. In DNA form, the CDR3 reads TGCGCCAGCAGCCAAGAGACAGGGGGCACATCACCCCTCCACTTT. Protein: CASSQETGGTSPLHF.

This clonotype was seen a few times. The V call is TRBV5-1, the J call TRBJ1-5; TRBD1 agrees at 10 bases. V was clipped by 4 bases and J by 5 bases; unmatched bases: 6. Germline CDR1 is SGHRS and CDR2 is YFSETQ. The CDR3 consists of 15 residues. The CDR3 region is CASSRGQGKDQPQHF. CDR3 sequence (DNA): TGCGCCAGCAGCCGGGGACAGGGGAAGGATCAGCCCCAGCATTTT.

This chain links TRBV7-8 with TRBJ2-5; D not certain. Germline V gene data show CDR1 as SGHVS and CDR2 as FQNEAQ. The CDR3 contains 14 residues. The V gene lost 2 bases and the J gene lost 2 bases, with 9 bases spanning the gap. In DNA, the CDR3 is TGTGCCAGCAGCTTACAACTCGGGCAAGAGACCCAGTACTTC. Encoded protein: CASSLQLGQETQYF.

The chain employs TRBV12-3 or TRBV12-4 and TRBJ2-7; TRBD2 matches 9 bases. The CDR3 consists of 15 residues. V dropped 4 bases and J dropped 2; count of bases not matched to a gene: 6. CDR3 residues: CASSSRLAVAYEQYF. The CDR3 DNA reads TGTGCCAGCAGTTCCCGACTAGCGGTAGCCTACGAGCAGTACTTC.

About this clonotype itself: A much more abundant neighbour one base away suggests this may be a read error. The chain employs TRBV5-4 and TRBJ2-5; D not resolved. Looked up from germline, CDR1 is SGHNT and CDR2 is YYREEE (reference sequence). The length of the CDR3 is 12 residues. CDR3 amino acids: CVSSDIQETQYF. In DNA, the CDR3 is TGTGTCAGCAGCGACATCCAAGAGACCCAGTACTTC.

The table lists this clonotype with a few counts. The chain recombines TRBV27 with TRBJ2-7; unclear D gene. V was clipped by 6 bases and J by 4 bases, with 16 bases between them. The CDR3 loop spans 14 amino acids. From germline, CDR1 is MNHEY and CDR2 SMNVEV (reference sequence). The CDR3 spells CASSPHPQNYEQYF. The CDR3 nucleotides read TGTGCCAGCAGCCCGCACCCCCAGAATTACGAGCAGTACTTC.

The chain employs TRBV20-1 and TRBJ2-7; D uncertain. Trimming took 3 bases from V and 2 from J, leaving 11 bases between them. CDR3 size: 13 residues. The V gene's germline CDR1 is DFQATT and CDR2 SNEGSKA (reference sequence). The DNA of the CDR3 is TGCAGTGCTAGCGGCCTTGGCCCCTACGAGCAGTACTTC. Amino acid sequence: CSASGLGPYEQYF.

The table lists this clonotype with many counts. The chain employs TRBV11-2 and TRBJ2-7, with 7 bases fitting TRBD1. The CDR3 is 13 residues long. Trimming took 5 bases from V and 5 from J; bases not matched to a gene: 6. Germline loops: CDR1 SGHAT, CDR2 FQNNGV. As DNA, the CDR3 is TGTGCCAGCAGCCATATTACAGGGGACGAGCAGTACTTC. Translating gives CASSHITGDEQYF.

The chain recombines TRBV12-3 or TRBV12-4 with TRBJ1-3; tentative D call: TRBD1 (5 bases). V lost 5 bases, J lost 1 base, and 9 bases lay in between. The CDR3 sequence is 14 residues long. CDR3 coding DNA: TGTGCCAGCAGTGGGACGGTATCTGGAAACACCATATATTTT. Protein product: CASSGTVSGNTIYF.

This clonotype showed up just a few times. The rearrangement links TRBV12-3 or TRBV12-4 to TRBJ2-5, with TRBD2 matching 10 bases. The trim removed 6 bases at V and 3 bases at J, leaving 7 bases unmatched. The CDR3 spans 15 residues. The CDR3, as DNA: TGTGCCAGCAGGCTGACCCTAGCGGGAGAAGAGACCCAGTACTTC. Encoded protein: CASRLTLAGEETQYF.

This sequence joins TRBV12-3 or TRBV12-4 and TRBJ2-6; D gene ambiguous. Trimming cost V 6 bases and J 1 base, with 7 bases left between them. This CDR3 comprises 14 residues. The CDR3, as DNA: TGTGCCAGCAGAACGTGGTCTGGGGCCAACGTCCTGACTTTC. This encodes CASRTWSGANVLTF.

This clonotype turned up a few times. V and J are TRBV7-6 and TRBJ2-3; D is unclear. The CDR3 has 14 amino acids. The V end lost 2 bases, the J end lost 5 bases, and 11 bases lay between the germline ends. The germline CDR1 and CDR2 sequences are SGHVS and FNYEAQ. The CDR3 is CASSLHRLGDTQYF. The CDR3 coding sequence is TGTGCCAGCAGCTTACATCGGTTGGGAGATACGCAGTATTTT.

This clonotype was seen at least ten times. Its ends do not fully match the called genes, so a read error is possible. This rearrangement joins TRBV9 to TRBJ2-4; 8 bases match TRBD1. This CDR3 spans 15 amino acids. Per the germline V gene, CDR1 is SGDLS and CDR2 is YYNGEE. Written as DNA, the CDR3 is TGTGCCAGCAGCGTAGAGTCTCAGGGGGCCTCCCTAAGCCACTTC. This codes for CASSVESQGASLSHF.

The rearrangement uses TRBV7-8 and TRBJ2-1; D possibly corresponds to TRBD2 (6 bases). The CDR3 spans 15 residues. Per germline, CDR1 SGHVS and CDR2 FQNEAQ. The V end lost 3 bases, the J end lost 5 bases, and 14 bases lay between the germline ends. The CDR3 reads CASSFGSGGHNEQFF. As DNA, the CDR3 is TGTGCCAGCAGCTTCGGAAGCGGAGGGCACAATGAGCAGTTCTTC. Full variable domain (rest looked up from reference TRBV7-8 and TRBJ2-1): GAGVSQSPRYKVAKRGQDVALRCDPISGHVSLFWYQQALGQGPEFLTYFQNEAQLDKSGLPSDRFFAERPEGSVSTLKIQRTQQEDSAVYLCASSFGSGGHNEQFFGPGTRLTVL.

This clonotype was picked up many times. This chain joins TRBV28 and TRBJ2-7; D is possibly TRBD2 (6 bases). The CDR3 contains 14 residues. In germline, CDR1 is MDHEN, CDR2 SYDVKM. V lost 7 bases and J lost 5, with 18 bases in between. This chain's CDR3 is CASTLVAGTHEQYF. The CDR3 DNA reads TGTGCCAGCACCCTGGTTGCGGGAACCCACGAGCAGTACTTC.

This clonotype was counted a few times. The chain recombines TRBV7-6 with TRBJ2-3, with D maybe TRBD2 (6 bases). The V end was cut by 5 bases, the J end by 3 bases, with 9 bases between. Germline assignment: CDR1 SGHVS and CDR2 FNYEAQ. CDR3 length equals 13 residues. CDR3 region: CASSPGATDTQYF. DNA for the CDR3: TGTGCCAGCAGCCCGGGAGCTACAGATACGCAGTATTTT. Full variable domain (remainder filled in from reference TRBV7-6 and TRBJ2-3): GAGVSQSPRYKVTKRGQDVALRCDPISGHVSLYWYRQALGQGPEFLTYFNYEAQQDKSGLPNDRFSAERPEGSISTLTIQRTEQRDSAMYRCASSPGATDTQYFGPGTRLTVL.

The chain has TRBV4-1 and TRBJ2-1; D is ambiguous. The CDR3 has 16 residues. V shed 0 bases and J shed 0 bases, with 9 bases lying between them. Germline CDR1 is MGHRA and CDR2 is YSYEKL. The CDR3 region has the DNA TGCGCCAGCAGCCAAGAAATGGGAACCTCCTACAATGAGCAGTTCTTC. Its protein is CASSQEMGTSYNEQFF.

The chain uses TRBV11-2 and TRBJ2-5; D is possibly TRBD1 (5 bases). The V end lost 5 bases, the J end lost 2 bases, and 12 bases lay between the germline ends. The CDR3 is 14 amino acids. CDR1 and CDR2 (germline): SGHAT, FQNNGV. The CDR3, as DNA: TGTGCCAGCAGCATCCAGGGCAGTCAAGAGACCCAGTACTTC. Encoded protein: CASSIQGSQETQYF.

The rearrangement uses TRBV9 and TRBJ2-5; D is unclear. The CDR3 extends over 14 amino acids. V dropped 4 bases and J dropped 5 bases, with 15 bases sitting between them. CDR1 is SGDLS and CDR2 is YYNGEE in the germline V gene. The CDR3 region is CASSTRTAVETQYF. The CDR3 coding sequence is TGTGCCAGCAGCACACGGACGGCGGTGGAGACCCAGTACTTC. The complete variable domain, with remaining parts taken from reference TRBV9 and TRBJ2-5, reads DSGVTQTPKHLITATGQRVTLRCSPRSGDLSVYWYQQSLDQGLQFLIQYYNGEERAKGNILERFSAQQFPDLHSELNLSSLELGDSALYFCASSTRTAVETQYFGPGTRLLVL.

Only a few counts were recorded for this clonotype. V usage is TRBV6-5 and J usage is TRBJ2-1; 8 nucleotides line up with TRBD2. The V gene end was trimmed by 8 bases and the J gene end by 4 bases; junction bases not matched to a gene: 4. The germline gives CDR1 MNHEY, CDR2 SVGAGI. This CDR3 spans 13 amino acids. CDR3 nucleotide sequence: TGTGCCAGCGGAGCGGGAGTGTACAATGAGCAGTTCTTC. It encodes CASGAGVYNEQFF.

The rearrangement joins TRBV12-3 or TRBV12-4 to TRBJ1-2, with a tentative D call TRBD1 (5 bases). Trimming left V 5 bases short and J 5 bases short, with 18 bases between. The CDR3 is 15 amino acids. CDR3 residues: CASSPGPRGVYGYTF. CDR3 nucleotide sequence: TGTGCCAGCAGTCCGGGACCCCGGGGAGTTTATGGCTACACCTTC.

This chain uses TRBV7-2 with TRBJ1-1, with TRBD1 identical over 7 bases. Trimming at V came to 5 bases and at J to 9 bases, leaving 9 bases not matched to a gene. The CDR3 runs 13 residues. Germline loops: CDR1 SGHTA, CDR2 FQGNSA. The CDR3 protein is CASSNTRGGQAFF. The CDR3 DNA reads as TGTGCCAGCAGCAATACCAGGGGGGGACAAGCTTTCTTT.

This clonotype has just a few counts. The V and J genes are TRBV24-1 and TRBJ2-4, with D perhaps TRBD1 or TRBD2 (5 bases each). Germline assignment: CDR1 KGHDR and CDR2 SFDVKD. The CDR3 covers 14 residues. Trimming took 2 bases from V and 3 from J, leaving 7 bases between them. The CDR3 DNA reads as TGTGCCACCAGTGATTCGGGGCGCAAAAACATTCAGTACTTC. Translation gives CATSDSGRKNIQYF.

This clonotype has more than one count but fewer than ten. The genes are TRBV28 and TRBJ2-1; D uncertain. Germline CDR1 is MDHEN and CDR2 is SYDVKM. V lost 7 bases and J 7 bases, leaving 17 bases between the germline ends. The CDR3 is made up of 14 amino acids. CDR3 nucleotide sequence: TGTGCCAGCAAAAGCCCCCCGGAAGGGAATGAGCAGTTCTTC. It yields the protein CASKSPPEGNEQFF.

The sample holds many counts of this clonotype. This sequence joins TRBV5-6 and TRBJ2-5; D remains unclear. The CDR3 is 15 residues long. Per the germline V gene, CDR1 is SGHDT and CDR2 is YYEEEE. Between the trimmed V and J ends, which lost 2 bases and 4 bases, there was a span of 15 bases. CDR3 nucleotides: TGTGCCAGCAGCTTTCTACCCGGGCCTGTAGAGACCCAGTACTTC. It is translated as CASSFLPGPVETQYF.